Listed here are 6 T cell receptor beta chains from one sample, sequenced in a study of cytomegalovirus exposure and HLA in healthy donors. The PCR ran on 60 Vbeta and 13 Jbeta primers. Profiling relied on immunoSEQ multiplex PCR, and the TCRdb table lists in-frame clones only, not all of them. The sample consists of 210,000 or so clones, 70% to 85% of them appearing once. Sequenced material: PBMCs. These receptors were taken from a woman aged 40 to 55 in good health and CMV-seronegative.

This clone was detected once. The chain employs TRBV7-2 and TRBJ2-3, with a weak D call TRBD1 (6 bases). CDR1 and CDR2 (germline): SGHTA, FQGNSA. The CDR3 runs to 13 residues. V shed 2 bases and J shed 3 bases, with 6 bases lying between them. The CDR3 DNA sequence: TGTGCCAGCAGCTTAACAGGGACAGATACGCAGTATTTT. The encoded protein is CASSLTGTDTQYF.

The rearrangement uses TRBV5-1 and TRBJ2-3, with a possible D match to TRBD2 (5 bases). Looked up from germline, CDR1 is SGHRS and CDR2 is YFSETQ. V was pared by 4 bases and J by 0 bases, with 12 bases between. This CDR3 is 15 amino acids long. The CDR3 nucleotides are TGCGCCAGCAGCCTAGGTAGGACTAGCACAGATACGCAGTATTTT. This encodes CASSLGRTSTDTQYF.

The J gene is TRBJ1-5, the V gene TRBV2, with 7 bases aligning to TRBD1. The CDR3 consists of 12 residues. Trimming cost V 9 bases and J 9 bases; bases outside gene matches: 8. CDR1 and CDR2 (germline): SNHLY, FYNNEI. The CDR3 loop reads CASRVYRGPQHF. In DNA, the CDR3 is TGTGCCAGTCGGGTTTACAGGGGGCCCCAGCATTTT.

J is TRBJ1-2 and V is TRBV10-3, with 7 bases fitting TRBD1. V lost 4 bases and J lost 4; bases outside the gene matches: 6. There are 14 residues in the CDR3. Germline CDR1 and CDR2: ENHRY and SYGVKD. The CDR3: CAISASTGSYGYTF. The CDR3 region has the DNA TGTGCCATCAGTGCTTCGACAGGGAGCTATGGCTACACCTTC.

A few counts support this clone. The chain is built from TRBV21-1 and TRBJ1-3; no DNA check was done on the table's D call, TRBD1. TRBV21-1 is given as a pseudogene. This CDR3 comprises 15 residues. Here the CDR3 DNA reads TGTGCCAGCACCAGGGGGGTTTGCTCTGGAAACACCATATATTTT. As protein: CASTRGVCSGNTIYF.

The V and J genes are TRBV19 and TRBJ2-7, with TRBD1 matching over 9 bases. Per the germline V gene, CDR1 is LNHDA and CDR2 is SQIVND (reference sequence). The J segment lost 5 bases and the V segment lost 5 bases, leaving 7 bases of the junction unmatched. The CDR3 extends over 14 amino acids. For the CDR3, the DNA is TGTGCCAGTAGTTCTGACAGGGGGGTCAACGAGCAGTACTTC. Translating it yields CASSSDRGVNEQYF.